Included here is one TCR beta chain sequence, with context. Its antigen is undetermined. The entry originates in a study of radiation and T cells in renal cell carcinoma. Study background: Nephrectomy followed 15 Gy stereotactic body radiation by 4 weeks.

Findings of the study overall: Top tumor clonotypes rose in blood 2 weeks post-radiation, then contracted.

Sample time point: baseline pretreatment blood. Treatment: 15 Gy SBRT to primary tumor, nephrectomy 4 weeks later. Serial blood draws occurred at baseline and 2 and 4 weeks post-SBRT. The patient's renal cell carcinoma had clear cell pathology. Method: immunoSEQ multiplex PCR; TCRdb's copy keeps in-frame clones and lacks some. The sample contains 130,000 or so clones, nearly 90% of which appear only once. The length of the CDR3 is 17 residues. Germline loops: CDR1 KGHSH, CDR2 LQKENI. Trimming at V came to 1 base and at J to 3 bases, leaving 2 bases not matched to a gene. The sequencing used blood, collected from a patient whose treatment included radiotherapy and nephrectomy. The rearrangement links TRBV18 to TRBJ2-3; TRBD2 matches at 15 bases. This receptor was identified in a woman in her 50s with renal cell carcinoma. The DNA for the CDR3 is TGTGCCAGCTCACCACAGGGACTAGCGGGGGGTACAGATACGCAGTATTTT. Translating gives CASSPQGLAGGTDTQYF.